This TCR beta chain comes out of a study of blood T cell repertoires in COVID-19. About the research overall: Acute and convalescent COVID-19 specimens originated in the United States, Italy and Spain. From T cells, B-cell-depleted T cells, or PBMCs came the material, which was cDNA or gDNA.

CDR1 MNHEY and CDR2 SVGEGT come from the germline V gene. The ends were cut back, 6 bases at V and 8 bases at J, with 19 bases in the middle. The CDR3 is 14 residues long. Under the authors' procedure: Estimated nucleated cell counts came from reference gene primer amplification. The data were produced by immunoSEQ multiplex PCR, yet TCRdb's version contains in-frame clones alone and is incomplete. V and J calls and clone size come straight from that table; D and trimming were deduced from the DNA. The sample lists some 200,000 clones; over 70% were seen once. The rearrangement uses TRBV6-2 or TRBV6-3 and TRBJ1-2; no clear D. Sequenced input: peripheral blood. The source of this sequence is a woman in her 70s with acute or convalescent COVID-19. The CDR3 is CASSAPFSPGGYTF. In DNA, the CDR3 is TGTGCCAGCAGCGCTCCCTTTTCACCCGGGGGCTACACCTTC.